This T cell receptor (beta chain) comes out of a study of blood T cell repertoires in COVID-19. With respect to this clone: This same CDR3 is encoded by further DNA sequences in the sample.

Measured with immunoSEQ multiplex PCR; TCRdb has only the in-frame clones, and not every one. The sample has 150,000 to 200,000 clones; approximately 85% are singletons. Germline loops: CDR1 SGHTA, CDR2 FQGNSA. J was trimmed by 5 bases and V by 5 bases; bases with no gene match: 9. The CDR3 spans 17 residues. This chain joins TRBV7-2 and TRBJ2-5; 15 nucleotides agree with TRBD2. The sample comprised peripheral blood. The receptor was derived from a woman of 80 years or more with acute or convalescent COVID-19. CDR3 region: CASSPRTSGGAGETQYF. The CDR3 region has the DNA TGTGCCAGCAGCCCACGGACTAGCGGGGGGGCCGGGGAGACCCAGTACTTC.